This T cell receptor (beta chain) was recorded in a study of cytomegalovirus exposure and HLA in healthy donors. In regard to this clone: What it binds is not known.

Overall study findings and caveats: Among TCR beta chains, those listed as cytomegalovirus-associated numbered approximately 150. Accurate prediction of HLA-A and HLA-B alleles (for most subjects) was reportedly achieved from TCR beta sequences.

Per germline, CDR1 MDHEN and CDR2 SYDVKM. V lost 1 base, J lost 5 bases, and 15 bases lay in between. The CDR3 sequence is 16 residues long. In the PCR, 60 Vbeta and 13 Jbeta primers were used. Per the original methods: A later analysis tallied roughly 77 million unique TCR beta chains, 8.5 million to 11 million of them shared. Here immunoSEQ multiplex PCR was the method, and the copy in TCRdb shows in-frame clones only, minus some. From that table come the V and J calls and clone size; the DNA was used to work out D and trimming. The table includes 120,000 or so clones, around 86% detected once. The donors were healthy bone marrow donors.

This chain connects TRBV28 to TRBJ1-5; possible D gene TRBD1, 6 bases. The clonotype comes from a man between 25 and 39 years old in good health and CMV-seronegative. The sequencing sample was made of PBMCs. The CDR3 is CASSLLAGESHQPQHF. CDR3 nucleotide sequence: TGTGCCAGCAGTTTATTGGCAGGGGAAAGTCATCAGCCCCAGCATTTT. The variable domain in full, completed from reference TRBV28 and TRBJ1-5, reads DVKVTQSSRYLVKRTGEKVFLECVQDMDHENMFWYRQDPGLGLRLIYFSYDVKMKEKGDIPEGYSVSREKKERFSLILESASTNQTSMYLCASSLLAGESHQPQHFGDGTRLSIL.